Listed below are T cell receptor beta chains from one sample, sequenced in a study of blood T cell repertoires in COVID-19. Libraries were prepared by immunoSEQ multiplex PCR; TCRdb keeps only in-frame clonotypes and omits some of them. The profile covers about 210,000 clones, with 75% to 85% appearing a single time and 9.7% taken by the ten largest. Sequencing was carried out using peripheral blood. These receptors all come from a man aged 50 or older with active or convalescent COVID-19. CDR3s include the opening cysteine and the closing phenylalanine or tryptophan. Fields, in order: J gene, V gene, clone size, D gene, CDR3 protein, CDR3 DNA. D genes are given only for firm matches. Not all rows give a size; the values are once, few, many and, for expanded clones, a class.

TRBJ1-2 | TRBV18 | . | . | CASSPTAYGYTF | TGTGCCAGCTCACCGACTGCCTATGGCTACACCTTC
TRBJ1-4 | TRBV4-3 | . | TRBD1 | CASSRRQGVNEKLFF | TGCGCCAGCAGCCGAAGACAGGGGGTGAATGAAAAACTGTTTTTT
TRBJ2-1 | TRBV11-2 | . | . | CASSLWGGGSYNEQFF | TGTGCCAGCAGCTTATGGGGGGGCGGTTCCTACAATGAGCAGTTCTTC
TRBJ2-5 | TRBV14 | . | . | CASSQGQGETQYF | TGTGCCAGCAGCCAAGGCCAGGGAGAGACCCAGTACTTC
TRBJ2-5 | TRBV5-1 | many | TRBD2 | CASSRGGRGRGQETQYF | TGCGCCAGCAGCCGCGGCGGGAGGGGAAGAGGGCAAGAGACCCAGTACTTC
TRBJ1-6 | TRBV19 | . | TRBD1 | CASSITGAGSPLHF | TGTGCCAGTAGTATTACAGGGGCCGGTTCACCCCTCCACTTT
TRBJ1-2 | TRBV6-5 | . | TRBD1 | CASSYSRQGLNYGYTF | TGTGCCAGCAGTTACTCGCGACAGGGGTTAAACTATGGCTACACCTTC
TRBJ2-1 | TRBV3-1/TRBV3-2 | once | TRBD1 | CASSQATGDMSSYNEQFF | TGTGCCAGCAGCCAGGCGACAGGGGACATGAGCTCCTACAATGAGCAGTTCTTC
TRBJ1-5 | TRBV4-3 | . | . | CASSQDSAPGPQHF | .
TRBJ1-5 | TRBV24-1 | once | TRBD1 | CATSEGTGDSNQPQHF | TGTGCCACCAGTGAGGGAACAGGGGATAGCAATCAGCCCCAGCATTTT
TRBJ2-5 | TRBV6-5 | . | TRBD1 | CASGTGYYETQYF | TGTGCCAGCGGGACAGGTTATTATGAGACCCAGTACTTC
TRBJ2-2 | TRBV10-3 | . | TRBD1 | CATGTANTGELFF | TGTGCCACCGGGACAGCTAACACCGGGGAGCTGTTTTTT
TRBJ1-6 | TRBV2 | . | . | CASSEMGGNSPLHF | TGTGCCAGCAGTGAAATGGGAGGGAATTCACCCCTCCACTTT
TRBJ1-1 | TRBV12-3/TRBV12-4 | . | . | CASSANLNTEAFF | TGTGCCAGCAGTGCTAATTTGAACACTGAAGCTTTCTTT
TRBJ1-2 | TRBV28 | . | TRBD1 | CASRGGDRGQEGYTF | TGTGCCAGCAGAGGGGGGGACAGGGGGCAGGAGGGCTACACCTTC
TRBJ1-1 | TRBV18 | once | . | CASSPKSETGTEAFF | TGTGCCAGCTCACCAAAAAGCGAAACGGGTACTGAAGCTTTCTTT
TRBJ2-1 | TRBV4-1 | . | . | CASSHQEGYNEQFF | TGCGCCAGCAGCCATCAGGAGGGGTACAATGAGCAGTTCTTC
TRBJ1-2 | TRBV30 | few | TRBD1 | CAWSIGTGILNYGYTF | TGTGCCTGGAGTATAGGGACAGGGATTCTTAACTATGGCTACACCTTC
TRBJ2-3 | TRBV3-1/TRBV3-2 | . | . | CASSQDRDTQYF | TGTGCCAGCAGCCAAGATCGAGATACGCAGTATTTT
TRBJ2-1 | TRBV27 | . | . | CASSLTSWDEQFF | TGTGCCAGCAGTTTAACTAGCTGGGATGAGCAGTTCTTC
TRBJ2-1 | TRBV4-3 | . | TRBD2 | CASSQLAGDYNEQFF | TGCGCCAGCAGCCAACTAGCGGGAGACTACAATGAGCAGTTCTTC
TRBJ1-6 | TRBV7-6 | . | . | CASSSAGVSSPLHF | TGTGCCAGCAGCTCCGCGGGGGTGAGCTCACCCCTCCACTTT
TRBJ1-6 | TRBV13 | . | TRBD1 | CASSYGGETGIFRSPLHF | TGTGCCAGCAGCTACGGGGGGGAGACAGGGATTTTCCGTTCACCCCTCCACTTT
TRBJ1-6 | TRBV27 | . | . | CASSLYPGGTLHF | TGTGCCAGCAGTTTGTACCCCGGAGGAACCCTCCACTTT
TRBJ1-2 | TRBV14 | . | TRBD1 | CASSRDRGGYTF | TGTGCCAGCAGCCGCGACAGGGGTGGCTACACCTTC
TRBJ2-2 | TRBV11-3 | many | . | CASSEQGAGELFF | TGTGCCAGCAGCGAACAGGGAGCCGGGGAGCTGTTTTTT
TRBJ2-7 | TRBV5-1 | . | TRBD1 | CASSTHRDRTYEQYF | TGCGCCAGCAGCACTCACCGGGACAGGACGTACGAGCAGTACTTC
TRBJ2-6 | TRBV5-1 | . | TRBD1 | CASSLGTGAGANVLTF | TGCGCCAGCAGCTTGGGAACAGGGGCTGGGGCCAACGTCCTGACTTTC
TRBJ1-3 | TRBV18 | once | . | CASSPASQASSGNTIYF | TGTGCCAGCTCACCCGCTTCACAGGCGAGCTCTGGAAACACCATATATTTT
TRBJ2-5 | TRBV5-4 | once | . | CASRSRAQETQYF | TGTGCCAGCAGAAGTAGAGCTCAAGAGACCCAGTACTTC
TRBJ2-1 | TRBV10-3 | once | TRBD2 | CAISESGGGSIYNEQFF | TGTGCCATCAGTGAGTCGGGCGGCGGGAGTATCTACAATGAGCAGTTCTTC
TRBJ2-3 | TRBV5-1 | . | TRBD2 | CASSLGLAGGLDTQYF | TGCGCCAGCAGCTTGGGACTAGCGGGAGGACTTGATACGCAGTATTTT
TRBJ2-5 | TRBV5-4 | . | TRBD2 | CASSSGLAGVQETQYF | TGTGCCAGCAGCTCGGGACTAGCGGGAGTCCAAGAGACCCAGTACTTC
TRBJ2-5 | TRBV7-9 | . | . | CASSSAAGQETQYF | TGTGCCAGCAGCTCCGCGGCCGGCCAAGAGACCCAGTACTTC
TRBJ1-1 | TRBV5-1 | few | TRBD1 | CASSDSGQGNHGFF | TGCGCCAGCAGCGACTCGGGACAGGGAAATCACGGTTTCTTT
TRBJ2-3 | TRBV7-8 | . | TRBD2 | CASSLVGTSGMSTQYF | TGTGCCAGCAGCTTAGTTGGGACTAGCGGGATGAGTACGCAGTATTTT
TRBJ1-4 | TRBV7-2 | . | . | CASSPQGGVTNEKLFF | TGTGCCAGCAGCCCCCAAGGGGGGGTGACTAATGAAAAACTGTTTTTT
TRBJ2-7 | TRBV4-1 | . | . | CASSQDPAGRYEQYF | TGCGCCAGCAGCCAAGATCCAGCAGGGAGGTACGAGCAGTACTTC
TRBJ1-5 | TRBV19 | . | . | CASSIGNQPQHF | TGTGCCAGTAGTATCGGTAATCAGCCCCAGCATTTT
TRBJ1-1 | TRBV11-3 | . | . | CASSPDGQAEAFF | TGTGCCAGCAGCCCCGACGGACAAGCTGAAGCTTTCTTT
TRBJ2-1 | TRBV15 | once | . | CATSRVPRPGNDNEQFF | TGTGCCACCAGCAGAGTCCCACGGCCAGGGAACGACAATGAGCAGTTCTTC
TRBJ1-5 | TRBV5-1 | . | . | CASSLGPGMGQPQHF | TGCGCCAGCAGCTTGGGACCAGGGATGGGACAGCCCCAGCATTTT
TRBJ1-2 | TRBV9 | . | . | CASSTTSLPYGYTF | TGTGCCAGCAGCACGACATCGCTCCCCTATGGCTACACCTTC
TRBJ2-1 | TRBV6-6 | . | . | CASSGQAGSYNEQFF | TGTGCCAGCTCAGGTCAGGCAGGATCCTACAATGAGCAGTTCTTC
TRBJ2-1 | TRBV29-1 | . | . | CSVELTEYNEQFF | TGCAGCGTTGAATTAACAGAGTACAATGAGCAGTTCTTC
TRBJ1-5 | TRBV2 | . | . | CASSANSLPGQPQHF | TGTGCCAGCAGTGCCAATAGTCTTCCCGGTCAGCCCCAGCATTTT
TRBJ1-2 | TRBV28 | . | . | CASSLLRVRNYGYTF | TGTGCCAGCAGTTTGCTGCGGGTTCGGAACTATGGCTACACCTTC
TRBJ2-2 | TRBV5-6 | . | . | CASSPVPGSTGELFF | TGTGCCAGCAGTCCGGTTCCGGGTAGCACCGGGGAGCTGTTTTTT
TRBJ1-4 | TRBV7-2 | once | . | CASSLGIGGRATNEKLFF | TGTGCCAGCAGCTTAGGTATCGGGGGGAGAGCAACTAATGAAAAACTGTTTTTT
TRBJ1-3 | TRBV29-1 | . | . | CSWGDGNTIYF | TGCAGCTGGGGGGACGGAAACACCATATATTTT
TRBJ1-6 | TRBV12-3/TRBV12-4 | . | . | CASRPQGYSPLHF | TGTGCCAGCAGGCCACAGGGATACTCACCCCTCCACTTT
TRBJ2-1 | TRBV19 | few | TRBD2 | CASSVLGTRLNNEQFF | TGTGCCAGTAGTGTCTTGGGGACTAGGCTAAACAATGAGCAGTTCTTC
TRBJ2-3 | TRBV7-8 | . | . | CASSLGLTTDTQYF | TGTGCCAGCAGCTTAGGACTAACCACAGATACGCAGTATTTT